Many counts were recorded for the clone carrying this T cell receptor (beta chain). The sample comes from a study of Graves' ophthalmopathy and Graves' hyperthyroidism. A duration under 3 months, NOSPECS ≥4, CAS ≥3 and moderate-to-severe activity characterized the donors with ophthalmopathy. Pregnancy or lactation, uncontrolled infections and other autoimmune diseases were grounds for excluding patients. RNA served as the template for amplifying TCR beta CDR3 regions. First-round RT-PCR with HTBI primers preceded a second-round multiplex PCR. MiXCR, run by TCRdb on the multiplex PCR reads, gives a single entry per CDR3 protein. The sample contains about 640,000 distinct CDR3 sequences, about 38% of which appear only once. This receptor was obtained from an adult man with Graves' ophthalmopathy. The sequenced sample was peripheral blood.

The CDR3 sequence is CSVGGGRGETQYF. The CDR3 DNA is TGCAGCGTTGGGGGGGGCCGAGGAGAGACCCAGTACTTC. The chain recombines TRBV29-1 with TRBJ2-5; perhaps TRBD2 as D (7 bases). The V end lost 4 bases, the J end lost 4 bases, and 13 bases lay between the germline ends. Germline-derived CDR1 and CDR2 are SQVTM and ANQGSEA. CDR3 size: 13 residues.